This T cell receptor (beta chain) was identified in a study of control samples from healthy donors and cancer patients. The germline V and J ends were trimmed by 6 bases and 4 bases, with 12 bases remaining between them. The CDR3 consists of 13 residues. The germline CDR1 and CDR2 sequences are KGHSH and LQKENI. The assay was immunoSEQ multiplex PCR, and TCRdb's table has in-frame clones only and misses some. The sample includes 65,000 to 100,000 clones, over 75% of them seen just once. The V call is TRBV18, the J call TRBJ2-5; no clear D. The sample taken for sequencing was blood. The TCR was taken from a man aged 50 or older in good health. CDR3 in DNA: TGTGCCAGCTCGCCGACCGTTAGAGAGACCCAGTACTTC. This sequence encodes CASSPTVRETQYF.